This T cell receptor (beta chain) was documented in a study of blood T cell repertoires in COVID-19. Overall study: T cells, B-cell-depleted T cells, or PBMCs provided the cDNA or gDNA that served as material.

The germline CDR1 and CDR2 sequences are MNHEY and SMNVEV (reference sequence). This CDR3 region has 18 residues. V lost 1 base, J lost 0 bases, and 18 bases lay in between. Cohort 3 donors were reported recovered after two negative PCRs, clearance, or symptom resolution. In the source study's methods: Estimation of nucleated cell counts was performed using reference gene primer amplification. Data came from immunoSEQ multiplex PCR; TCRdb stores just in-frame clones and leaves some out. V and J calls and clone size are given by that table; D and trimming were obtained from the DNA. In the table there are 110,000 to 150,000 clones, roughly 75% of which are singletons.

The specimen sequenced was PBMCs or T cells enriched from blood (not recorded which). The source of this sequence is a woman between 45 and 65 years old who had recovered from COVID-19. The chain has TRBV27 and TRBJ1-2; a possible D gene is TRBD1 (5 bases). CDR3 in DNA: TGTGCCAGCAGTTTATTTACCCCTTCGACAGTTACTAACTATGGCTACACCTTC. Translation: CASSLFTPSTVTNYGYTF.